This entry lists 19 T cell receptor beta chains sequenced from one sample in a study of breast tumors, draining lymph nodes, adjacent tissues (dated by TCRdb to the mid-2010s). Libraries were built with multiplex PCR. For sequencing, an Illumina HiSeq 2000 was employed. The raw public reads went through TCRdb reprocessing: fastp at Q25, MiXCR clone calling, in-frame beta chains kept. Identical CDR3 protein sequences are pooled into one entry, listed with their most common genes and DNA. The sample table holds approximately 210,000 distinct CDR3 sequences, of which 30% to 35% were seen once. Approximately 3.6% of the sample lies in the top ten. The lymph node samples were taken from the axillary draining lymph nodes of breast cancer patients. What was sequenced was axillary lymph node tissue. The receptors here all came from a female donor with breast cancer. Some clones in this sample may be carry-over from other donors' samples.

The chain employs TRBV29-1 and TRBJ1-2; 8 nucleotides agree with TRBD1. The CDR3 runs to 12 residues. The V segment lost 3 bases and the J segment 8 bases; nucleotides outside the gene matches: 5. Germline assignment: CDR1 SQVTM and CDR2 ANQGSEA. DNA for the CDR3: TGCAGCGTTGACCCGACAGGGGACGGCTACACCTTC. Its translation is CSVDPTGDGYTF.

The rearrangement joins TRBV24-1 to TRBJ2-3, with 12 bases matching TRBD2. The CDR3 spans 21 residues. Germline-derived CDR1 and CDR2 are KGHDR and SFDVKD. V dropped 5 bases and J dropped 4; count of bases not matched to a gene: 21. In nucleotides, the CDR3 is TGTGCCACCAGTGGTAGTGGGCAGGGGGTTACTAGCGGGGGGCGGGCAGATACGCAGTATTTT. It encodes CATSGSGQGVTSGGRADTQYF.

This clonotype was seen a handful of times. The chain combines TRBV5-1 with TRBJ2-5; no clear D gene. V was cut by 3 bases and J by 0 bases, with 12 bases left in between. Germline CDR1 SGHRS, CDR2 YFSETQ. The length of the CDR3 is 15 residues. The CDR3 loop is CASSWNTAYQETQYF. CDR3 nucleotides: TGCGCCAGCAGCTGGAACACAGCGTACCAAGAGACCCAGTACTTC.

Note on this clonotype: A read error is possible here, since a much larger clone lies one base away. This chain joins TRBV11-2 and TRBJ2-3, with D possibly being TRBD1 (6 bases). Trimming took 3 bases from V and 4 from J, leaving 14 bases between them. Germline-derived CDR1 and CDR2 are SGHAT and FQNNGV. The CDR3 has 15 amino acids. CDR3 region: CASSFKTGLADTQYF. CDR3 sequence (DNA): TGTGCCAGCAGCTTTAAAACAGGGTTGGCAGATACGCAGTATTTT.

This clonotype was recorded many times. The chain employs TRBV7-9 and TRBJ1-2; 10 bases are shared with TRBD1. This CDR3 has 14 amino acids. Looked up from germline, CDR1 is SEHNR and CDR2 is FQNEAQ (reference sequence). V shed 5 bases and J 4 bases; nucleotides not matched to a gene: 4. The CDR3 DNA is TGTGCCAGCAGCGGGACAGGGGAGAGCTATGGCTACACCTTC. As protein: CASSGTGESYGYTF.

The chain is built from TRBV2 and TRBJ2-5; 14 bases align to TRBD2. V lost 8 bases and J lost 6; bases outside the gene matches: 8. Germline V gene lookup returns CDR1 SNHLY and CDR2 FYNNEI. The CDR3 is made up of 15 amino acids. CDR3 region: CASGLAGGPPQTQYF. Here the CDR3 DNA reads TGTGCCAGCGGACTAGCGGGAGGCCCACCCCAGACCCAGTACTTC.

As concerns this clonotype: A much larger clone lies one base from this, so it may be a read error. J is TRBJ2-7 and V is TRBV11-3; TRBD2 might be the D (6 bases). V lost 0 bases to trimming and J lost 1 base, with 13 bases between them. Germline V gene sequence: CDR1 SGHNT, CDR2 YENEEA. The CDR3 is 16 amino acids. The CDR3 coding sequence is TGTGCCAGCAGCTTAGAACGGGCGGCGGGGTCCTACGAGCAGTACTTC. This translates into CASSLERAAGSYEQYF.

The sample holds one count of this clonotype. The rearrangement links TRBV2 to TRBJ1-5, with 7 bases identical to TRBD1. The CDR3 covers 16 residues. Germline V gives CDR1 SNHLY, CDR2 FYNNEI. CDR3 loop: CARDSKTGNINQPQHF. The CDR3 coding sequence is TGTGCTAGAGATTCCAAGACAGGGAATATTAATCAGCCCCAGCATTTT.

This clonotype occurred many times. The V and J genes are TRBV2 and TRBJ1-3, with D possibly matching TRBD1 (6 bases). Germline V lookup: CDR1 SNHLY, CDR2 FYNNEI. This CDR3 is 14 amino acids long. Trimming removed 2 bases from V and 4 bases from J, with 9 bases in between. For the CDR3, the DNA is TGTGCCAGCAGTGAATCCGGACAGGGAAACACCATATATTTT. Residues: CASSESGQGNTIYF. Full variable domain (missing parts from reference TRBV2 and TRBJ1-3): EPEVTQTPSHQVTQMGQEVILRCVPISNHLYFYWYRQILGQKVEFLVSFYNNEISEKSEIFDDQFSVERPDGSNFTLKIRSTKLEDSAMYFCASSESGQGNTIYFGEGSWLTVV.

This clonotype was seen at least ten times. The J gene is TRBJ2-3, the V gene TRBV15, with D possibly being TRBD1 (6 bases). The CDR3 runs to 16 residues. V shed 3 bases and J shed 3 bases, with 16 bases lying between them. The germline V gene encodes CDR1 LNHNV and CDR2 YYDKDF (reference sequence). The CDR3, as DNA: TGTGCCACCAGCAGGTCACAGGGTAAAGGGACAGATACGCAGTATTTT. Translating it yields CATSRSQGKGTDTQYF.

This clonotype was seen at least ten times. The chain is built from TRBV2 and TRBJ1-5; no clear D gene. This CDR3 is 12 amino acids long. With 5 bases removed from V and 4 bases from J, the gap between germline ends came to 6 bases. Germline V gene lookup returns CDR1 SNHLY and CDR2 FYNNEI. CDR3 nucleotide sequence: TGTGCCAGCAGTTTCTTAAATCAGCCCCAGCATTTT. This encodes CASSFLNQPQHF.

V and J are TRBV11-3 and TRBJ2-6, with a possible D match to TRBD1 (6 bases). The V end was cut by 3 bases, the J end by 0 bases, with 15 bases between. The CDR3 has 18 amino acids. The germline CDR1 and CDR2 sequences are SGHNT and YENEEA. CDR3 loop: CASSFRDKHDSGANVLTF. The DNA for the CDR3 is TGTGCCAGCAGCTTCCGGGACAAGCACGACTCTGGGGCCAACGTCCTGACTTTC.

This clonotype came up many times. This clone may be a read error of a much larger clone one base away. This sequence joins TRBV12-3 or TRBV12-4 and TRBJ2-5; no clear D. The CDR3 consists of 12 residues. The V gene lost 3 bases and the J gene lost 4 bases, with 6 bases spanning the gap. CDR3 in amino acids: CASSFSVETQYF. CDR3 DNA: TGTGCCAGCAGTTTCTCTGTAGAGACCCAGTACTTC.

This sequence joins TRBV7-2 and TRBJ1-5, with 7 bases fitting TRBD1. With V trimmed by 4 bases and J by 5 bases, 8 bases remained unmatched. Germline V gives CDR1 SGHTA, CDR2 FQGNSA. This CDR3 contains 15 residues. The CDR3 loop is CASSYRTGRDQPQHF. The DNA of the CDR3 is TGTGCCAGCAGCTACCGGACAGGAAGAGATCAGCCCCAGCATTTT.

This clonotype has just a few counts. A much larger clonotype is one base distant, so this may be a read error. J is TRBJ1-2 and V is TRBV11-3, with 7 bases matching TRBD1. This CDR3 is 13 amino acids long. Unmatched junction bases numbered 4, after V lost 1 base and J lost 8 bases. Germline V gene data show CDR1 as SGHNT and CDR2 as YENEEA. CDR3 in DNA: TGTGCCAGCAGCTTAGGACAGGGCCGAGGCTACACCTTC. The encoded protein is CASSLGQGRGYTF.

This clonotype was counted ten times or more. The V gene is TRBV29-1, the J gene TRBJ2-3, with D possibly being TRBD2 (5 bases). The CDR3 runs to 12 residues. With 5 bases removed from V and 5 bases from J, the gap between germline ends came to 11 bases. Germline V gene lookup returns CDR1 SQVTM and CDR2 ANQGSEA. The CDR3, as DNA: TGCAGCGTTCGGCGGGTGGGAGATACGCAGTATTTT. Residues: CSVRRVGDTQYF.

This chain connects TRBV19 to TRBJ1-2, with a possible D match to TRBD1 (6 bases). The germline V gene encodes CDR1 LNHDA and CDR2 SQIVND (reference sequence). The CDR3 length is 17 residues. Trimming pared 3 bases from V and 5 bases from J, leaving 22 bases between. CDR3 region: CASSIPRVGGQGYGYTF. In nucleotides, the CDR3 is TGTGCCAGTAGTATCCCCCGGGTCGGGGGGCAAGGGTATGGCTACACCTTC.

Concerning this clonotype: A much larger clone sits a single nucleotide away, making a read error possible. J is TRBJ1-2 and V is TRBV9; maybe TRBD1 (5 bases). The CDR3 is 15 residues long. CDR1 is SGDLS and CDR2 is YYNGEE in the germline V gene. The CDR3 DNA reads as TGTGCCAGCAGCGTAGGTGAGGGGCAGACCTATGGCTCCACCTTC. The encoded protein is CASSVGEGQTYGSTF.

With respect to this clonotype: A much larger clonotype is one base distant, so this may be a read error. This rearrangement joins TRBV20-1 to TRBJ2-3; D not certain. Trimming took 6 bases from V and 5 from J, leaving 9 bases between them. CDR1 is DFQATT, CDR2 SNEGSKA, per germline (reference sequence). The CDR3 spans 11 residues. CDR3 sequence (DNA): TGCAGTGCACCATCAGGAGATACGCAGTATTTT. As protein: CSAPSGDTQYF.